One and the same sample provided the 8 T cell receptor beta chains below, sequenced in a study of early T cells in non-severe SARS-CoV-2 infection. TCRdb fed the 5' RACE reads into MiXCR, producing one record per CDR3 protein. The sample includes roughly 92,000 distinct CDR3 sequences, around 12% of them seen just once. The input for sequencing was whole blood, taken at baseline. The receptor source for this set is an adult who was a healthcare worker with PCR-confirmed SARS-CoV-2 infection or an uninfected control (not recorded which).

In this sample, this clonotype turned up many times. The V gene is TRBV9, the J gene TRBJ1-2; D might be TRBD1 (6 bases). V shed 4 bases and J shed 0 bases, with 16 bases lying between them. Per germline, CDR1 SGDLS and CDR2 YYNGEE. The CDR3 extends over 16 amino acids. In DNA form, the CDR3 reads TGTGCCAGCAGCAACTCAGGAGGGGGACCTAACTATGGCTACACCTTC. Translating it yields CASSNSGGGPNYGYTF.

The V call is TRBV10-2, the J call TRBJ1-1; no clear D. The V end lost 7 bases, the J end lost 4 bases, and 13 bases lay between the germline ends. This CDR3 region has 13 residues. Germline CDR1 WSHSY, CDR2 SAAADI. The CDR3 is CASTLPPFTEAFF. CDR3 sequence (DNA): TGCGCCAGCACCCTACCGCCTTTCACTGAAGCTTTCTTT.

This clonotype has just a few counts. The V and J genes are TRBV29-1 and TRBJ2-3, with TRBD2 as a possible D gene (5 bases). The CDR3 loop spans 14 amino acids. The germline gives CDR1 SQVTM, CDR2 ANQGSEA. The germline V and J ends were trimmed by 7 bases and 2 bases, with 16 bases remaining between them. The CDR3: CSARWTGYTDTQYF. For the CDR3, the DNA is TGCAGCGCCCGATGGACTGGATACACAGATACGCAGTATTTT.

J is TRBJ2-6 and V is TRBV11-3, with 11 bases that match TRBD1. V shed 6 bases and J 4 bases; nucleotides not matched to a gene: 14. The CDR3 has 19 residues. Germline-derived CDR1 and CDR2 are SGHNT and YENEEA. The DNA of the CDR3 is TGTGCCAGCAGAGAGGACAGGGGGCGCGTCGGCTCCGGGGCCAACGTCCTGACTTTC. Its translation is CASREDRGRVGSGANVLTF.

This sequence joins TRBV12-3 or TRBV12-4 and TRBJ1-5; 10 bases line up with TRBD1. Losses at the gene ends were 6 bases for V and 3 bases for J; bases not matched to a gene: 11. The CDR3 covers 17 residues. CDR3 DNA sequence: TGTGCCAGCAGCCCACAGACAGGGGGCGTCCCCAATCAGCCCCAGCATTTT. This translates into CASSPQTGGVPNQPQHF.

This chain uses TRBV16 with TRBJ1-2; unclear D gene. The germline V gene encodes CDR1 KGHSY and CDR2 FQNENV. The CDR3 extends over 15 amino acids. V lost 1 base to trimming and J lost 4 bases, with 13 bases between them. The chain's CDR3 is CASSQFFGGAYGYTF. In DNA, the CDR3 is TGTGCCAGCAGCCAATTTTTTGGCGGAGCCTATGGCTACACCTTC.

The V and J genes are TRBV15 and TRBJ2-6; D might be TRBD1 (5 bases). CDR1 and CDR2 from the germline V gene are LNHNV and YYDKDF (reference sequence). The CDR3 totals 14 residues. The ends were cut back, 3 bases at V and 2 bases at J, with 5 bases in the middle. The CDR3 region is CATSSRAGANVLTF. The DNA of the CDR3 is TGTGCCACCAGCAGCAGGGCTGGGGCCAACGTCCTGACTTTC.

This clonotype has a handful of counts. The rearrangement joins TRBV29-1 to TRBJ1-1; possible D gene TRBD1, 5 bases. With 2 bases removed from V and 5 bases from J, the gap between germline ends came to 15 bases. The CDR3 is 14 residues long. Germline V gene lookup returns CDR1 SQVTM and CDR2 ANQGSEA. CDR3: CSVERESGGTEAFF. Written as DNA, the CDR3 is TGCAGCGTTGAACGGGAGTCGGGGGGGACTGAAGCTTTCTTT.